This TCR beta chain was sequenced for a study of blood T cells in healthy people across ages. Germline V lookup: CDR1 SGHDN, CDR2 FVKESK. The CDR3 contains 14 residues. Trimming cost V 5 bases and J 4 bases, with 13 bases left between them. The use of a sample-barcoded 5' primer and a J-beta primer mix characterized a second PCR of roughly 6 to 11 cycles. TCRdb reprocessed the 5' RACE reads via MiXCR and lists one record per CDR3 protein. This sample has fewer than 950,000 distinct CDR3 sequences; around 36% occur once, and the top ten carry 10% to 15%. This chain links TRBV14 with TRBJ2-3; tentatively, D is TRBD1 (5 bases). Specimen: blood. The source of this sequence is a man aged 18-30 years in good health. The CDR3 DNA follows: TGTGCCAGCAGCAGGGGTGTAAGTGCAGATACGCAGTATTTT. Encoded protein: CASSRGVSADTQYF.